What follows are 18 T cell receptor beta chains derived from one specimen sequenced in a study of blood T cell repertoires in COVID-19. The protocol was immunoSEQ multiplex PCR, while the TCRdb copy is restricted to in-frame clones and leaves out a portion. Of some 190,000 clones listed, 75% to 85% are singletons. The sample taken for sequencing was PBMCs or T cells enriched from blood (not recorded which). These receptors were collected from a man aged 25 to 40 with acute COVID-19.

This chain connects TRBV9 to TRBJ1-6; 9 positions agree with TRBD1. The germline V gene has CDR1 SGDLS and CDR2 YYNGEE. With V trimmed by 4 bases and J by 9 bases, 5 bases remained unmatched. There are 14 residues in the CDR3. The DNA of the CDR3 is TGTGCCAGCAGCTCAACAGGGGGCATTTCACCCCTCCACTTT. Amino acid sequence: CASSSTGGISPLHF.

The chain joins TRBV27 to TRBJ1-1; tentatively, D is TRBD1 (5 bases). V was pared by 0 bases and J by 1 base, with 6 bases between. The germline gives CDR1 MNHEY, CDR2 SMNVEV (reference sequence). CDR3 length: 14 amino acids. As DNA, the CDR3 is TGTGCCAGCAGTTTATCGGGGGGGAACACTGAAGCTTTCTTT. Encoded protein: CASSLSGGNTEAFF.

This chain joins TRBV7-3 and TRBJ2-3; D is perhaps TRBD2 (5 bases). With 6 bases removed from V and 1 base from J, the gap between germline ends came to 14 bases. The CDR3 has 15 amino acids. Germline CDR1 is SGHTA and CDR2 is FQGTGA. This CDR3 is CASSKRAQGTDTQYF. The CDR3 coding sequence is TGTGCCAGCAGTAAGAGGGCGCAGGGCACAGATACGCAGTATTTT.

The chain employs TRBV18 and TRBJ1-2, with D possibly being TRBD1 (5 bases). In germline, CDR1 is KGHSH, CDR2 LQKENI. Trimming removed 5 bases from V and 3 bases from J, with 16 bases in between. This CDR3 is 15 amino acids long. CDR3 DNA sequence: TGTGCCAGCTCAGCTCCGGGACTCGGTTACTATGGCTACACCTTC. This encodes CASSAPGLGYYGYTF.

This clone was counted between two and nine times. DNA for the CDR3: TGTGCCTGGAGGGGTACTAGCTCACCCCTCCACTTT. Translated, it gives CAWRGTSSPLHF. This rearrangement joins TRBV30 to TRBJ1-6; no clear D gene. Trimming cost V 3 bases and J 10 bases, with 10 bases left between them. CDR1 is GTSNPN and CDR2 is SVGIG in the germline V gene (reference sequence). The CDR3 loop spans 12 amino acids.

The sample holds one count of this clone. The chain recombines TRBV5-1 with TRBJ1-2; 7 bases match TRBD1. This CDR3 is 17 amino acids long. CDR1 is SGHRS, CDR2 YFSETQ, per germline. With V trimmed by 5 bases and J by 8 bases, 21 bases remained unmatched. CDR3 bases: TGCGCCAGCAGTGGACAGGCCACACCGGCGGAGGTGGGAGGCTACACCTTC. This translates into CASSGQATPAEVGGYTF.

The chain carries TRBV3-1 (or the pseudogene TRBV3-2) and TRBJ2-1, with 7 bases fitting TRBD2. There are 14 residues in the CDR3. With V trimmed by 1 base and J by 5 bases, 2 bases remained unmatched. Germline V gene sequence: CDR1 LGHDT, CDR2 YNNKEL (reference sequence). The CDR3 bases are TGTGCCAGCAGCCAAGGTGGGGGGGACAATGAGCAGTTCTTC. Encoded protein: CASSQGGGDNEQFF.

The chain links TRBV4-1 to TRBJ2-7, with a possible D match to TRBD2 (5 bases). CDR1 is MGHRA and CDR2 is YSYEKL in the germline V gene. CDR3 length equals 14 residues. The V and J ends lost 0 bases and 2 bases respectively, with 8 bases between them. The CDR3 spells CASSQDGLPYEQYF. The CDR3 nucleotides read TGCGCCAGCAGCCAAGACGGACTTCCCTACGAGCAGTACTTC.

The genes are TRBV10-1 and TRBJ2-3; a weak D match, TRBD2 (6 bases). Germline CDR1 is WNHNN and CDR2 is SYGVQD (reference sequence). V was trimmed by 5 bases and J by 5 bases, leaving 20 bases between them. CDR3 length equals 16 residues. CDR3 nucleotide sequence: TGCGCCAGCAGTCCCCACAGGAGCGGGCGGGGAGATACGCAGTATTTT. Amino acids: CASSPHRSGRGDTQYF.

The rearrangement links TRBV3-1 (or the pseudogene TRBV3-2) to TRBJ2-2, with 8 bases matching TRBD2. The trim removed 4 bases at V and 2 bases at J, leaving 6 bases unmatched. The CDR3 contains 16 residues. CDR1 LGHDT and CDR2 YNNKEL come from the germline V gene (reference sequence). CDR3: CASSPAGGLNTGELFF. The CDR3 DNA follows: TGTGCCAGCAGCCCCGCGGGGGGCCTAAACACCGGGGAGCTGTTTTTT.

This sequence joins TRBV25-1 and TRBJ2-6; D is possibly TRBD1 (5 bases). CDR1 is MGHDK and CDR2 is SYGVNS in the germline V gene. The CDR3 extends over 15 amino acids. V was cut by 3 bases and J by 3 bases, with 9 bases left in between. The CDR3: CASSEQGGGANVLTF. Written as DNA, the CDR3 is TGTGCCAGCAGTGAGCAGGGCGGTGGGGCCAACGTCCTGACTTTC.

The V and J genes are TRBV28 and TRBJ1-1; D gene ambiguous. The CDR3 length is 13 residues. V was trimmed by 3 bases and J by 0 bases, leaving 5 bases between them. Germline V gives CDR1 MDHEN, CDR2 SYDVKM. The CDR3 bases are TGTGCCAGCAGTTTGACATTGAACACTGAAGCTTTCTTT. Translation gives CASSLTLNTEAFF.

This clone was found once. This chain uses TRBV5-6 with TRBJ1-2; D possibly corresponds to TRBD1 (5 bases). Trimming shortened V by 0 bases and J by 5 bases, and 11 bases separated the two germline ends. Germline CDR1 is SGHDT and CDR2 is YYEEEE. This CDR3 region has 14 residues. CDR3 protein: CASSLEAGGYGYTF. In DNA, the CDR3 is TGTGCCAGCAGCTTGGAGGCCGGGGGGTATGGCTACACCTTC.

V usage is TRBV15 and J usage is TRBJ1-4, with 9 bases identical to TRBD1. Germline trimming cut 0 bases from V and 5 bases from J; bases unmatched to any gene: 4. The germline V gene encodes CDR1 LNHNV and CDR2 YYDKDF (reference sequence). The CDR3 totals 16 residues. CDR3 amino acids: CATSRDPGQGNEKLFF. The CDR3 DNA reads TGTGCCACCAGCAGAGATCCGGGACAGGGAAATGAAAAACTGTTTTTT.

V and J are TRBV7-9 and TRBJ1-2; maybe TRBD1 (6 bases). The CDR3 contains 14 residues. The germline V gene has CDR1 SEHNR and CDR2 FQNEAQ (reference sequence). Trimming stripped 0 bases from V and 7 bases from J, with 12 bases between. The CDR3 nucleotides are TGTGCCAGCAGCTTAGCGTCAGGGGAGCGTGGCTACACCTTC. Its protein product is CASSLASGERGYTF.

This clone was seen only a few times. The junction differs from germline at one of its ends, possibly a read error. The chain carries TRBV2 and TRBJ2-7, with a tentative D call TRBD1 (5 bases). CDR1 SNHLY and CDR2 FYNNEI come from the germline V gene. The CDR3 is made up of 13 amino acids. The DNA of the CDR3 is TGTGCCAGCAGCGAAGACAGACCCTACGAGCAGTACTTC. It codes for CASSEDRPYEQYF.

On this clone itself: This same CDR3 is encoded by further DNA sequences in the sample. The rearrangement links TRBV27 to TRBJ1-2; D call uncertain. This CDR3 is built from 15 residues. CDR1 and CDR2 (germline): MNHEY, SMNVEV (reference sequence). Trimming took off 4 bases at V and 8 bases at J, with 20 bases between the two ends. The CDR3 sequence is CASSSAFGVGSGYTF. As DNA, the CDR3 is TGTGCCAGCAGTTCTGCGTTCGGGGTTGGAAGCGGCTACACCTTC.

The rearrangement joins TRBV3-1 (or the pseudogene TRBV3-2) to TRBJ1-1; TRBD1 aligns across 7 bases. Germline V gene sequence: CDR1 LGHDT, CDR2 YNNKEL (reference sequence). The CDR3 length is 14 residues. With V trimmed by 0 bases and J by 5 bases, 3 bases remained unmatched. CDR3 coding DNA: TGTGCCAGCAGCCAAGAAACCAGGGGGACTGAAGCTTTCTTT. This translates into CASSQETRGTEAFF.